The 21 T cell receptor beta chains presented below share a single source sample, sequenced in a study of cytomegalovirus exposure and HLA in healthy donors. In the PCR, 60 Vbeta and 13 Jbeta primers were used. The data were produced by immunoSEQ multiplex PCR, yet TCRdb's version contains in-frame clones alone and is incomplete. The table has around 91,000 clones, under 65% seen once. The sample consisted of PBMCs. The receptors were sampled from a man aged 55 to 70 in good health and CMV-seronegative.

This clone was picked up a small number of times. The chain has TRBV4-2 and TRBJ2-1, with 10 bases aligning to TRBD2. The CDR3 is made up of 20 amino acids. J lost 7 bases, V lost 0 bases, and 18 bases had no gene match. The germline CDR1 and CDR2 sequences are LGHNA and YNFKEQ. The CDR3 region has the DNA TGTGCCAGCAGCCAAGAAGGGGAAGGAGTATGGAGCGGGAGGGAAAATGAGCAGTTCTTC. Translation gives CASSQEGEGVWSGRENEQFF.

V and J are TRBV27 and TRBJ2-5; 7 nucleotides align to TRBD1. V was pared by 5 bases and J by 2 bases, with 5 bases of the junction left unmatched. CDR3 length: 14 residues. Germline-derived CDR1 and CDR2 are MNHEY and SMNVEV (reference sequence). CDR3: CASSRPGQQETQYF. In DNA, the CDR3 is TGTGCCAGCAGTCGTCCGGGACAGCAAGAGACCCAGTACTTC.

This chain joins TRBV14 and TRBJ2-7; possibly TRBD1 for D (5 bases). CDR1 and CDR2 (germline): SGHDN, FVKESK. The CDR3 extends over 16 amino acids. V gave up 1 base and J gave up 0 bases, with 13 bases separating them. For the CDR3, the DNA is TGTGCCAGCAGCCAAGTTAGCCAGGGCCTCTCCTACGAGCAGTACTTC. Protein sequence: CASSQVSQGLSYEQYF.

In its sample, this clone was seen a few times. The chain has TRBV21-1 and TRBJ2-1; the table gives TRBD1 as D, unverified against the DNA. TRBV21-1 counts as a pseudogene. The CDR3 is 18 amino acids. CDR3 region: CASSKGTGDPRTYNEQFF. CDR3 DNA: TGTGCCAGCAGCAAGGGGACAGGGGACCCGAGGACTTACAATGAGCAGTTCTTC.

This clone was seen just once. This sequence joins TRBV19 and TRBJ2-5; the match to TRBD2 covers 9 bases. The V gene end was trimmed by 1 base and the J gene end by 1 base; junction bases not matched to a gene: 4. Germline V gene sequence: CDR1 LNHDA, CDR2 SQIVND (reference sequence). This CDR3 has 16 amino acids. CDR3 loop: CASSIVSGGPQETQYF. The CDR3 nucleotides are TGTGCCAGTAGTATAGTTAGCGGGGGCCCCCAAGAGACCCAGTACTTC. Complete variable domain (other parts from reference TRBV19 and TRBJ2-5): DGGITQSPKYLFRKEGQNVTLSCEQNLNHDAMYWYRQDPGQGLRLIYYSQIVNDFQKGDIAEGYSVSREKKESFPLTVTSAQKNPTAFYLCASSIVSGGPQETQYFGPGTRLLVL.

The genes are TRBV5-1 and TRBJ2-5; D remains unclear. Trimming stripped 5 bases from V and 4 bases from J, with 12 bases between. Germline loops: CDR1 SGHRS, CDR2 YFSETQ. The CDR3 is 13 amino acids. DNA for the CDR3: TGCGCCAGCAGACGAGGTTCTGGAGAGACCCAGTACTTC. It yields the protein CASRRGSGETQYF.

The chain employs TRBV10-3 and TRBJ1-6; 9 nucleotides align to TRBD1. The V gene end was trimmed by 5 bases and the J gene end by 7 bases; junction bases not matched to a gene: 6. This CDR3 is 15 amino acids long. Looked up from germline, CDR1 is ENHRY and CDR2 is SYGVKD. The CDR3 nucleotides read TGTGCCATCAGTAAACAGGGGGCGAGAAATTCACCCCTCCACTTT. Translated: CAISKQGARNSPLHF.

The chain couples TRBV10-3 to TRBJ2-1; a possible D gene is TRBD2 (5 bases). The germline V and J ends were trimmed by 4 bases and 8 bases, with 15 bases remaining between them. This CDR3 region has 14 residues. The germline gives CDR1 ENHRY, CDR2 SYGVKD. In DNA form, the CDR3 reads TGTGCCATCAGTGCGGGATTTCGAACTGATGAGCAGTTCTTC. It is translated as CAISAGFRTDEQFF.

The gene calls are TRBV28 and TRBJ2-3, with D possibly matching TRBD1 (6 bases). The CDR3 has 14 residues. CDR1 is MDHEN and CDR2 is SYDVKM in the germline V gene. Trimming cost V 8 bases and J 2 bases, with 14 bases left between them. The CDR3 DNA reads TGTGCCAGCGGACAGACGAGGTCCACAGATACGCAGTATTTT. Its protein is CASGQTRSTDTQYF.

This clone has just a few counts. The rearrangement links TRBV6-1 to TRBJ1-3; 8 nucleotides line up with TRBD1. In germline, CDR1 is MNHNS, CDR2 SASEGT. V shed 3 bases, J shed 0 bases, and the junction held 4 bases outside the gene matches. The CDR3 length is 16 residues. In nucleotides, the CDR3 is TGTGCCAGCAGTGAGGGACAGGCGATCTCTGGAAACACCATATATTTT. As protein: CASSEGQAISGNTIYF.

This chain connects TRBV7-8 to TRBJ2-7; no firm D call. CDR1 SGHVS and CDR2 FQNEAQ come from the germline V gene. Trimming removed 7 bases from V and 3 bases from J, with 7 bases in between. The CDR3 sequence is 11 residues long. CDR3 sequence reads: CASTLGYEQYF. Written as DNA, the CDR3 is TGTGCCAGCACACTTGGCTACGAGCAGTACTTC. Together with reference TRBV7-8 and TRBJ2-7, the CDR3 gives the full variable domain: GAGVSQSPRYKVAKRGQDVALRCDPISGHVSLFWYQQALGQGPEFLTYFQNEAQLDKSGLPSDRFFAERPEGSVSTLKIQRTQQEDSAVYLCASTLGYEQYFGPGTRLTVT.

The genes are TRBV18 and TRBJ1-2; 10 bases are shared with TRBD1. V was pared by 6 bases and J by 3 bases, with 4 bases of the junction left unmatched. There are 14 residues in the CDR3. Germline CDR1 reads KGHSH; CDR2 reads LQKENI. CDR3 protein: CASSRDRGDYGYTF. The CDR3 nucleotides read TGTGCCAGCTCCCGGGACAGGGGTGACTATGGCTACACCTTC.

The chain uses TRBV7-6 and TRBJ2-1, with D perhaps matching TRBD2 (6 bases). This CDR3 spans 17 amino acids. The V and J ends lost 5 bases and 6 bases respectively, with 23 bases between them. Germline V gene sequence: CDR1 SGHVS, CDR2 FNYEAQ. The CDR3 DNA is TGTGCCAGCAGCGGCGGCGGGGCTGAAGTTGTTGTCAATGAGCAGTTCTTC. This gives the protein CASSGGGAEVVVNEQFF.

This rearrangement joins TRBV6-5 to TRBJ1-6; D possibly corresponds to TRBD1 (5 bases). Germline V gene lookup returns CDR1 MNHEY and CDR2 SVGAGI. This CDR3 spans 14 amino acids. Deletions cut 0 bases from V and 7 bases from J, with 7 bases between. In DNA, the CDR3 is TGTGCCAGCAGTTACTCGGGACTAAATTCACCCCTCCACTTT. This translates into CASSYSGLNSPLHF.

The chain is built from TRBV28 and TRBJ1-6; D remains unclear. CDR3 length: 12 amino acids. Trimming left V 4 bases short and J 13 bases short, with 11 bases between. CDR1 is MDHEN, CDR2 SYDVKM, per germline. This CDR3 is CASSSPFQPLHF. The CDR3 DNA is TGTGCCAGCAGTTCCCCGTTCCAGCCCCTCCACTTT.

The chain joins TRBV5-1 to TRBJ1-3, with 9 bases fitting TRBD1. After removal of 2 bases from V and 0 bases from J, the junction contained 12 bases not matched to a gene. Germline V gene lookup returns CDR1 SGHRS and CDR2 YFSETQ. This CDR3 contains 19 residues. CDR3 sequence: CASSLDPGQGVPSGNTIYF. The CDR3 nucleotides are TGCGCCAGCAGCTTAGACCCGGGACAGGGAGTCCCCTCTGGAAACACCATATATTTT.

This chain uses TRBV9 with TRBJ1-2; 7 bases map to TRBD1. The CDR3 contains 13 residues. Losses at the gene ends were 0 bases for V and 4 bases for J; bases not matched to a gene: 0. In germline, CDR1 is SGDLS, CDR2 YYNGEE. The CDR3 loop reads CASSVGDSYGYTF. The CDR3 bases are TGTGCCAGCAGCGTAGGGGACAGCTATGGCTACACCTTC.

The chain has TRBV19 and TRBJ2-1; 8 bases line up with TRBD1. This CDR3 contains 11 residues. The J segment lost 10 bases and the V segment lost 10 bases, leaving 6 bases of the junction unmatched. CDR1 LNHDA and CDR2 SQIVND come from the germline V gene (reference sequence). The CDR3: CATNDRGEQFF. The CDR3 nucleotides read TGTGCCACCAATGACAGGGGCGAGCAGTTCTTC.

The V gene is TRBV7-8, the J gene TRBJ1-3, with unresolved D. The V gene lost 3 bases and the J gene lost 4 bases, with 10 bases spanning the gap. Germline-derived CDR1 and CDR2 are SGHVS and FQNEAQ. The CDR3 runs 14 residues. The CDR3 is CASSFGQLGNTIYF. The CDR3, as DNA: TGTGCCAGCAGCTTTGGGCAGCTCGGAAACACCATATATTTT.

The CDR3, as DNA: TGTGCCAGCAGCTTAGCGGGCGGGACTGAGACCCAGTACTTC. Translated: CASSLAGGTETQYF. The V gene is TRBV7-9, the J gene TRBJ2-5; possibly TRBD2 for D (6 bases). CDR3 size: 14 residues. Germline CDR1 is SEHNR and CDR2 is FQNEAQ (reference sequence). V lost 0 bases and J lost 5, with 10 bases in between.

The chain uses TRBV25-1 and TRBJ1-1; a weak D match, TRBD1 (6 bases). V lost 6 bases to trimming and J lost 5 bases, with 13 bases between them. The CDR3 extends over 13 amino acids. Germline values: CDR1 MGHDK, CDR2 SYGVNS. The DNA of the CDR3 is TGTGCCAGCAGGGACCGGGACACTACTGAAGCTTTCTTT. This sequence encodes CASRDRDTTEAFF.